This T cell receptor (beta chain) was found in a study of shared clonotypes between healthy human individuals. Sequencing used immunoSEQ multiplex PCR; TCRdb keeps in-frame clones, though not all of them. The top ten clones hold 1.8% of a sample with 600,000 to 750,000 clones, less than 80% of them seen once. The CDR3 runs to 17 residues. CDR1 and CDR2 (germline): SGHDT, YYEEEE. Trimming removed 3 bases from V and 0 bases from J; junction bases left unmatched: 6. General study results and limits: Rarefaction showed sorted-subset sequencing was incomplete despite large depth. Specimens sampled were limited to blood, with tissue repertoires likely differing.

The table lists this clone with many counts. Its antigen is undetermined. The V and J genes are TRBV5-6 and TRBJ2-6; TRBD1 aligns across 7 bases. Sequencing input: memory CD4+ T cells sorted from blood. Subset defined: CD45RA-negative fraction. This sequence originates from a woman aged 30 to 39 in good health. This CDR3 is CASSSTGAYSGANVLTF. The CDR3 DNA is TGTGCCAGCAGCTCAACAGGGGCCTACTCTGGGGCCAACGTCCTGACTTTC. The full variable domain, with the rest looked up from reference TRBV5-6 and TRBJ2-6, is DAGVTQSPTHLIKTRGQQVTLRCSPKSGHDTVSWYQQALGQGPQFIFQYYEEEERQRGNFPDRFSGHQFPNYSSELNVNALLLGDSALYLCASSSTGAYSGANVLTFGAGSRLTVL.